This T cell receptor beta chain comes out of a study of blood T cell repertoires in COVID-19. Whole-study context: Sites across the United States, Italy and Spain contributed samples from acute and convalescent COVID-19. Sources were T cells, B-cell-depleted T cells, or PBMCs; the material itself was cDNA or gDNA.

The CDR3 extends over 13 amino acids. The germline V gene has CDR1 DFQATT and CDR2 SNEGSKA (reference sequence). With 3 bases removed from V and 6 bases from J, the gap between germline ends came to 9 bases. Methods used by the authors: How many nucleated cells were present was estimated from reference gene primer amplification. The assay was immunoSEQ multiplex PCR, and TCRdb's table has in-frame clones only and misses some. The V and J calls and clone size are taken from that table; D and trimming were inferred from the DNA. The table shows about 190,000 clones, with approximately 84% occurring only once.

This clonotype was sampled from an older woman with active or convalescent COVID-19. The chain joins TRBV20-1 to TRBJ1-6; unclear D gene. Input material: peripheral blood. DNA of the CDR3: TGCAGTGCTAGTGAGCGGATTAATTCACCCCTCCACTTT. The encoded protein is CSASERINSPLHF.